The 30 T cell receptor beta chains reported below all come from one sample, sequenced in a study of shared clonotypes between healthy human individuals. Sequencing used immunoSEQ multiplex PCR; TCRdb keeps in-frame clones, though not all of them. The profile shows hundreds of thousands of clones, roughly 95% of them singletons. In the naive CD8 group, cells lacked CD45RO and were positively selected for CCR7, so terminally differentiated effector memory CD45RA+ cells were left out. The sample comprised naive CD8+ T cells sorted from blood. Receptors were obtained from a woman aged 30 to 39 in good health.

This sequence joins TRBV16 and TRBJ1-3, with 7 bases lining up with TRBD1. With 4 bases clipped from V and 2 bases from J, the junction kept 2 bases outside the gene matches. The CDR3 loop spans 14 amino acids. Germline CDR1 reads KGHSY; CDR2 reads FQNENV. The CDR3 DNA sequence: TGTGCCAGCAGCCCTGACAGGGCTGGAAACACCATATATTTT. Translation: CASSPDRAGNTIYF.

V usage is TRBV7-6 and J usage is TRBJ1-1; 10 bases match TRBD1. Per the germline V gene, CDR1 is SGHVS and CDR2 is FNYEAQ. The CDR3 contains 17 residues. V dropped 5 bases and J dropped 6; count of bases not matched to a gene: 15. Here the CDR3 DNA reads TGTGCCAGCAGCCCCGGGACAGGGGTTCGGGGACACGCTGAAGCTTTCTTT. As protein: CASSPGTGVRGHAEAFF.

This chain links TRBV27 with TRBJ1-1, with D perhaps TRBD1 (5 bases). Trimming stripped 3 bases from V and 11 bases from J, with 13 bases between. Germline assignment: CDR1 MNHEY and CDR2 SMNVEV (reference sequence). This CDR3 is 12 amino acids long. For the CDR3, the DNA is TGTGCCAGCAGTTTTTCATCGGGGGATGCTTTCTTT. This sequence encodes CASSFSSGDAFF.

The chain links TRBV7-9 to TRBJ2-2; 10 positions match TRBD1. J was trimmed by 4 bases and V by 4 bases; bases with no gene match: 6. This CDR3 is 16 amino acids long. Germline V gene lookup returns CDR1 SEHNR and CDR2 FQNEAQ (reference sequence). The CDR3 reads CASSSSRDRGTGELFF. CDR3 nucleotide sequence: TGTGCCAGCAGCTCGAGCCGGGACAGGGGCACCGGGGAGCTGTTTTTT.

The table lists this clone with a count of one. The rearrangement joins TRBV28 to TRBJ1-1, with unresolved D. CDR3 length: 13 residues. Germline lookup yields CDR1 MDHEN and CDR2 SYDVKM. Trimming shortened V by 8 bases and J by 8 bases, and 18 bases separated the two germline ends. In DNA form, the CDR3 reads TGTGCCAGCCAAGGACGCTTTGGCGTAGAAGCTTTCTTT. Translated: CASQGRFGVEAFF.

This chain joins TRBV7-6 and TRBJ2-7; tentative D call: TRBD2 (5 bases). V was clipped by 4 bases and J by 6 bases, with 16 bases between them. The germline V gene has CDR1 SGHVS and CDR2 FNYEAQ. The CDR3 is made up of 14 amino acids. The CDR3 DNA reads TGTGCCAGCAGCTCTACCGGGAAAAAGGGCGAGCAGTACTTC. The encoded protein is CASSSTGKKGEQYF.

V is TRBV6-6 and J is TRBJ2-7; weak D call: TRBD1 (6 bases). Germline assignment: CDR1 MNHNY and CDR2 SVGAGI (reference sequence). V was trimmed by 0 bases and J by 0 bases, leaving 6 bases between them. This CDR3 is built from 14 residues. CDR3 bases: TGTGCCAGCAGTTACTCGGACAGCTCCTACGAGCAGTACTTC. Amino acid sequence: CASSYSDSSYEQYF.

The rearrangement links TRBV27 to TRBJ1-5; maybe TRBD1 (5 bases). The V gene's germline CDR1 is MNHEY and CDR2 SMNVEV (reference sequence). V lost 0 bases, J lost 4 bases, and 10 bases lay in between. CDR3 length equals 15 residues. The CDR3 loop reads CASSLSWDQNQPQHF. CDR3 DNA: TGTGCCAGCAGTTTATCTTGGGACCAAAATCAGCCCCAGCATTTT.

The chain carries TRBV27 and TRBJ2-7, with 7 bases matching TRBD2. There are 14 residues in the CDR3. V lost 2 bases and J lost 2; bases outside the gene matches: 3. Germline CDR1 MNHEY, CDR2 SMNVEV (reference sequence). This CDR3 is CASSLGLEAYEQYF. CDR3 bases: TGTGCCAGCAGTTTAGGACTAGAAGCCTACGAGCAGTACTTC.

This clone was recorded once. This specimen includes other DNA sequences encoding the same CDR3. The V call is TRBV7-9, the J call TRBJ1-1; D uncertain. V lost 5 bases and J lost 4, with 8 bases in between. The germline CDR1 and CDR2 sequences are SEHNR and FQNEAQ (reference sequence). The CDR3 has 12 residues. CDR3 DNA: TGTGCCAGCAGCCCTGGCGGCACTGAAGCTTTCTTT. Encoded protein: CASSPGGTEAFF.

V gene TRBV28 combines with J gene TRBJ1-5; D is uncertain. The CDR3 length is 15 residues. Trimming pared 9 bases from V and 0 bases from J, leaving 15 bases between. Germline lookup yields CDR1 MDHEN and CDR2 SYDVKM. The DNA for the CDR3 is TGTGCCAGATGGATCGCGGACCCTAGCAATCAGCCCCAGCATTTT. Residues: CARWIADPSNQPQHF.

The chain couples TRBV9 to TRBJ1-2, with a weak D call TRBD1 (5 bases). V lost 0 bases and J lost 8, with 20 bases in between. CDR3 length: 16 residues. Germline V gives CDR1 SGDLS, CDR2 YYNGEE. CDR3 sequence (DNA): TGTGCCAGCAGCGTAGATGGGCAGGCAGGGCCCACCGGCTACACCTTC. Its protein product is CASSVDGQAGPTGYTF.

The rearrangement joins TRBV25-1 to TRBJ1-1; D unclear. The CDR3 is 13 amino acids. Trimming removed 3 bases at V and 5 bases at J, with 10 bases between. The germline CDR1 and CDR2 sequences are MGHDK and SYGVNS. The CDR3 nucleotides are TGTGCCAGCAGTGAGGAGTCGGGGACTGAAGCTTTCTTT. This encodes CASSEESGTEAFF.

This chain joins TRBV5-6 and TRBJ1-3, with 9 bases lining up with TRBD1. The CDR3 covers 19 residues. CDR1 and CDR2 from the germline V gene are SGHDT and YYEEEE. The trim removed 3 bases at V and 0 bases at J, leaving 13 bases unmatched. The CDR3 reads CASSYTTGTGRFSGNTIYF. The CDR3 bases are TGTGCCAGCAGCTATACCACCGGGACAGGGCGCTTCTCTGGAAACACCATATATTTT.

The J gene is TRBJ2-1, the V gene TRBV28; 9 positions agree with TRBD1. The CDR3 consists of 15 residues. V shed 5 bases and J 6 bases; nucleotides not matched to a gene: 8. Germline CDR1 is MDHEN and CDR2 is SYDVKM. The CDR3 nucleotides are TGTGCCAGCAGTCCGGGACAGGGAATGGGCAATGAGCAGTTCTTC. It is translated as CASSPGQGMGNEQFF.

This clone was counted only a few times. V and J are TRBV11-2 and TRBJ1-1; 7 bases agree with TRBD1. The CDR3 sequence is 15 residues long. CDR1 is SGHAT and CDR2 is FQNNGV in the germline V gene. V shed 2 bases, J shed 1 base, and the junction held 4 bases outside the gene matches. CDR3 protein: CASSLRGQRNTEAFF. The CDR3 DNA reads TGTGCCAGCAGCTTAAGGGGACAGCGGAACACTGAAGCTTTCTTT.

This clone was seen only once. The J gene is TRBJ2-7, the V gene TRBV19, with 15 bases fitting TRBD2. J was trimmed by 2 bases and V by 5 bases; bases with no gene match: 4. The CDR3 extends over 16 amino acids. In germline, CDR1 is LNHDA, CDR2 SQIVND (reference sequence). Here the CDR3 reads CASSAGLAGGPYEQYF. The CDR3 nucleotides read TGTGCCAGTAGTGCCGGACTAGCGGGAGGGCCCTACGAGCAGTACTTC.

In the case of this clone: Different DNA sequences within this sample yield the same CDR3. The chain links TRBV5-4 to TRBJ2-5; D is unclear. V dropped 0 bases and J dropped 3 bases, with 6 bases sitting between them. The germline CDR1 and CDR2 sequences are SGHNT and YYREEE (reference sequence). The CDR3 spans 13 residues. CDR3 coding DNA: TGTGCCAGCAGCTTGGTTGCAGAAGAGACCCAGTACTTC. Amino acids: CASSLVAEETQYF.

Note on this clone: Other nucleotide sequences in the sample specify the same CDR3. The chain uses TRBV27 and TRBJ1-2; D is perhaps TRBD1 (5 bases). Germline loops: CDR1 MNHEY, CDR2 SMNVEV (reference sequence). CDR3 length equals 14 residues. The V and J ends lost 1 base and 4 bases respectively, with 10 bases between them. CDR3 amino acids: CASSLFGGSYGYTF. For the CDR3, the DNA is TGTGCCAGCAGTTTATTCGGGGGGAGCTATGGCTACACCTTC.

The chain joins TRBV12-1 to TRBJ1-2. TRBV12-1 is deemed a pseudogene. The CDR3 has 13 amino acids. CDR3 in amino acids: CASSSCGPYGYTF. In nucleotides, the CDR3 is TGTGCCAGCAGCTCCTGTGGTCCATATGGCTACACCTTC.

The chain links TRBV28 to TRBJ1-6, with D unresolved. Germline CDR1 reads MDHEN; CDR2 reads SYDVKM. The V gene lost 6 bases and the J gene lost 0 bases, with 15 bases spanning the gap. CDR3 length: 17 residues. In nucleotides, the CDR3 is TGTGCCAGCAGACCCTCGACCCTACGCTCCTATAATTCACCCCTCCACTTT. Protein product: CASRPSTLRSYNSPLHF.

V is TRBV4-1 and J is TRBJ2-7; D remains ambiguous. There are 14 residues in the CDR3. The V gene lost 1 base and the J gene lost 3 bases, with 10 bases spanning the gap. Germline V gene lookup returns CDR1 MGHRA and CDR2 YSYEKL. Here the CDR3 reads CASSQGPQVYEQYF. The CDR3 coding sequence is TGCGCCAGCAGCCAAGGGCCCCAAGTCTACGAGCAGTACTTC.

The chain recombines TRBV5-3 with TRBJ2-2; D is unclear. TRBV5-3 is identified as an open reading frame with a role that is uncertain. CDR3 length: 14 residues. Trimming shortened V by 0 bases and J by 5 bases, and 8 bases separated the two germline ends. The CDR3 here is CARSLEPTTGELFF. DNA of the CDR3: TGTGCCAGAAGCTTGGAACCGACGACCGGGGAGCTGTTTTTT.

A single count supports this clone. The chain combines TRBV19 with TRBJ2-7; weak D call: TRBD1 (6 bases). The CDR3 extends over 15 amino acids. The V and J ends lost 0 bases and 2 bases respectively, with 11 bases between them. CDR1 and CDR2 (germline): LNHDA, SQIVND (reference sequence). CDR3 region: CASSIEPGETYEQYF. CDR3 bases: TGTGCCAGTAGTATAGAACCAGGGGAAACCTACGAGCAGTACTTC.

Notes on this clone: One end of the junction does not line up with germline, which may come from a read error. The chain joins TRBV27 to TRBJ1-5, with unresolved D. The CDR3 has 13 residues. The germline gives CDR1 MNHEY, CDR2 SMNVEV (reference sequence). In nucleotides, the CDR3 is TGTGCCAGCAGTCTATCACCAATGGCGCCCCAGCATTTT. This gives the protein CASSLSPMAPQHF.

The chain uses TRBV6-5 and TRBJ1-1; D unclear. The CDR3 loop spans 12 amino acids. The germline gives CDR1 MNHEY, CDR2 SVGAGI. The V and J ends lost 4 bases and 3 bases respectively, with 6 bases between them. CDR3 DNA sequence: TGTGCCAGCAGTTCCCTCGACACTGAAGCTTTCTTT. Protein: CASSSLDTEAFF.

This chain uses TRBV7-9 with TRBJ2-2; 9 nucleotides match TRBD2. The CDR3 loop spans 18 amino acids. The J segment lost 7 bases and the V segment lost 1 base, leaving 13 bases of the junction unmatched. Looked up from germline, CDR1 is SEHNR and CDR2 is FQNEAQ (reference sequence). The chain's CDR3 is CASSLGRSAGGPYGELFF. The CDR3, as DNA: TGTGCCAGCAGCTTAGGCCGCAGCGCGGGAGGGCCGTACGGGGAGCTGTTTTTT.

This sequence joins TRBV4-1 and TRBJ2-7; perhaps TRBD2 as D (7 bases). Germline V lookup: CDR1 MGHRA, CDR2 YSYEKL. Trimming removed 1 base at V and 5 bases at J, with 18 bases between. The CDR3 contains 16 residues. The CDR3 nucleotides are TGCGCCAGCAGCCAAGGATGGGGGGGCGCCGTTAACGAGCAGTACTTC. Translating it yields CASSQGWGGAVNEQYF.

This sequence joins TRBV29-1 and TRBJ2-3, with TRBD2 as a possible D gene (6 bases). The CDR3 is 13 residues long. Germline V gives CDR1 SQVTM, CDR2 ANQGSEA. V lost 2 bases, J lost 5 bases, and 11 bases lay in between. CDR3 protein: CSVETGSGDTQYF. Written as DNA, the CDR3 is TGCAGCGTTGAAACCGGGAGTGGAGATACGCAGTATTTT.

The V call is TRBV19, the J call TRBJ2-5; D remains ambiguous. Germline V gives CDR1 LNHDA, CDR2 SQIVND (reference sequence). The CDR3 contains 12 residues. The V end lost 7 bases, the J end lost 5 bases, and 11 bases lay between the germline ends. The chain's CDR3 is CASMESGETQYF. The CDR3, as DNA: TGTGCCAGTATGGAGTCCGGGGAGACCCAGTACTTC.